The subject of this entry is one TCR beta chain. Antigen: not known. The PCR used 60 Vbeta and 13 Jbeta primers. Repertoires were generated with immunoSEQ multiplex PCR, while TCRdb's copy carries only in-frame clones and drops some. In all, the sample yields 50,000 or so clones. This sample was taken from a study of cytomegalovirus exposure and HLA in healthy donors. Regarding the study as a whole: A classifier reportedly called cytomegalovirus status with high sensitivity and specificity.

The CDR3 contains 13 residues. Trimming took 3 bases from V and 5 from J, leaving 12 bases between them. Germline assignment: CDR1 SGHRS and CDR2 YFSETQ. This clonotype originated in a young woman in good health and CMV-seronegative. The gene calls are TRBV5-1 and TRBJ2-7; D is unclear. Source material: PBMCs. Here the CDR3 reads CASSYTIRNEQYF. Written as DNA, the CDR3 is TGCGCCAGCAGCTATACTATTCGCAACGAGCAGTACTTC.